A selection of T cell receptor beta chains follows, all from one sample in a study of vaccination and CD4 T cells after COVID-19. Each CDR3 protein is one row after TCRdb ran MiXCR on the PCR reads. The data hold approximately 12,000 distinct CDR3 sequences, with about 30% observed a single time. The antigens for these receptors are not known. Sequenced material: cultured CD4+ T cells from blood. The receptors derive from a human donor with COVID-19. The CDR3 runs from the conserved cysteine through the conserved F or W. The order of the fields is V gene, CDR3 length, D gene, J gene, clone size, CDR3 DNA, CDR3 protein. The D gene is left open where the match is weak. Not all rows give a size; the values are once, few, many and, for expanded clones, a class.

TRBV12-3/TRBV12-4,15,TRBD1,TRBJ2-1,.,TGTGCCAGCAGATACGACAGGGGTCTATACAATGAGCAGTTCTTC,CASRYDRGLYNEQFF
TRBV28,12,.,TRBJ1-6,.,TGTGCCAGCAGTCAACGGCGCTCACCCCTCCACTTT,CASSQRRSPLHF
TRBV11-1,15,.,TRBJ1-2,.,TGTGCCACCAGCGAGAGGCCGGGACTAAGATATGGCTACACCTTC,CATSERPGLRYGYTF
TRBV20-1,12,.,TRBJ2-5,few,TGCAGTGCTGGCCCCGGGACATCCTTCCAGTACTTC,CSAGPGTSFQYF
TRBV5-6,16,.,TRBJ1-1,.,TGTGCCAGCAGCTTGCGGCGGATTGAGTCGAACACTGAAGCTTTCTTT,CASSLRRIESNTEAFF
TRBV20-1,14,TRBD1,TRBJ1-1,few,TGCAGTGCCTTACGGACAGGGGAGAGGCCTGAAGCTTTCTTT,CSALRTGERPEAFF
TRBV27,16,TRBD1,TRBJ1-2,medium-sized,TGTGCCAGCAGTTTACTCACAGGGGTCGGAAACTATGGCTACACCTTC,CASSLLTGVGNYGYTF
TRBV24-1,14,TRBD1,TRBJ1-1,few,TGTGCCACCAGTGATACAAGACAGGGCACTGAAGCTTTCTTT,CATSDTRQGTEAFF
TRBV12-3/TRBV12-4,14,.,TRBJ1-5,.,TGTGCCAGCAGCCGCCGGGACACAAAACAGCCCCAGCATTTT,CASSRRDTKQPQHF
TRBV2,12,.,TRBJ2-1,few,TGTGCCAGCAAAAGGCCGAGCAATGAGCAGTTCTTC,CASKRPSNEQFF
TRBV27,18,.,TRBJ1-1,once,TGTGCCAGCAGTTTATCTGGAGCAGGGGTTCATATGAACACTGAAGCTTTCTTT,CASSLSGAGVHMNTEAFF
TRBV7-6,15,TRBD2,TRBJ2-5,.,TGTGCCAGCAGCTTAGCAGCGACTAGCGGAGGGACCCAGTACTTC,CASSLAATSGGTQYF
TRBV12-3/TRBV12-4,14,.,TRBJ2-2,.,TGTGCCAGCAGTTTTATTGCGAACACCGGGGAGCTGTTTTTT,CASSFIANTGELFF
TRBV7-2,14,.,TRBJ2-4,few,TGTGCCAGCAGCTTGGGGGGAAGTGTCAACATTCAGTACTTC,CASSLGGSVNIQYF
TRBV2,14,.,TRBJ2-1,few,TGTGCCAGCGCTCCCCCTTTAAGCGGACCGGAGCAGTTCTTC,CASAPPLSGPEQFF
TRBV6-1,12,.,TRBJ1-2,.,TGTGCCAGCATGGGGGGGGCCTATGGCTACACCTTC,CASMGGAYGYTF
TRBV11-3,16,TRBD1,TRBJ2-3,.,TGTGCCAGCAGCTTAGAGGGACAGTCTAGCACAGATACGCAGTATTTT,CASSLEGQSSTDTQYF
TRBV12-3/TRBV12-4,15,TRBD1,TRBJ1-5,few,TGTGCCAGCAGTTCCAGGGGGCATAGCAATCAGCCCCAGCATTTT,CASSSRGHSNQPQHF
TRBV7-9,15,.,TRBJ2-2,few,TGTGCCAGCAGCTTAGTGACAGTTAACACCGGGGAGCTGTTTTTT,CASSLVTVNTGELFF
TRBV6-1,11,.,TRBJ2-7,.,TGTGCCAGCAACCGACGGACGGATTGGTACTTC,CASNRRTDWYF
TRBV19,12,.,TRBJ2-5,once,TGTGCCAGTAGTAGCCTAGTCGGGACCCAGTACTTC,CASSSLVGTQYF
TRBV14,13,.,TRBJ2-2,.,TGTGCCAGCAGCCAATCATATACCGGGGAGCTGTTTTTT,CASSQSYTGELFF
TRBV2,12,TRBD1,TRBJ1-3,.,TGTGCCAGCATTGGACAGGGATACACCATATATTTT,CASIGQGYTIYF
TRBV5-4,15,.,TRBJ1-3,.,TGTGCCAGCAGCTTGGCCGGCAATAAAGGAAACACCATATATTTT,CASSLAGNKGNTIYF
TRBV11-2,16,TRBD2,TRBJ2-5,.,TGTGCCAGCAGCATCACTAGCGGGGGGGGCCAAGAGACCCAGTACTTC,CASSITSGGGQETQYF
TRBV7-9,16,.,TRBJ2-2,few,TGTGCCAGCAGCTTCAGCAGGGGGGTACTGGCTGGGGAGCTGTTTTTT,CASSFSRGVLAGELFF